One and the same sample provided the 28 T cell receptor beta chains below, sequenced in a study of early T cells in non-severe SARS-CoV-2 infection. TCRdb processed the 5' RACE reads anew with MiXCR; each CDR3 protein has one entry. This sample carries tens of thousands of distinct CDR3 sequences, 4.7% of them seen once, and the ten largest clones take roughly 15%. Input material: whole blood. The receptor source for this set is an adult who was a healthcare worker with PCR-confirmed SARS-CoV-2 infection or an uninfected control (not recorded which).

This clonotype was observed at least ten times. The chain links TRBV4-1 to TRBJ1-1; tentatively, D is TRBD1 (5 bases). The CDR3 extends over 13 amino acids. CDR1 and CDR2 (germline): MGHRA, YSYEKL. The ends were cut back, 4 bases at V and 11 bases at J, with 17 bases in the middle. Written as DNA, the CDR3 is TGCGCCAGCAGCCCCGGGATTTCCGAGGGGGCTTTCTTT. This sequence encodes CASSPGISEGAFF.

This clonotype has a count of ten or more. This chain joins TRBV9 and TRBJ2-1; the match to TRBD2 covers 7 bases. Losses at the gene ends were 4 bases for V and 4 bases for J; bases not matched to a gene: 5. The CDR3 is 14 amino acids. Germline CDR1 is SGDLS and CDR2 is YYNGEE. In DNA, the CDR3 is TGTGCCAGCAGCTCCGGGGGGAAGTACAATGAGCAGTTCTTC. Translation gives CASSSGGKYNEQFF.

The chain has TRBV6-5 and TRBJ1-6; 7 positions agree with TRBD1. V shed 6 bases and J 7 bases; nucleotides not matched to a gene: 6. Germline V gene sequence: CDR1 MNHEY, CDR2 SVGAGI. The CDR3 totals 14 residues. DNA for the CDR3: TGTGCCAGCAGCCGGGACAGCCGCAATTCACCCCTCCACTTT. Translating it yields CASSRDSRNSPLHF.

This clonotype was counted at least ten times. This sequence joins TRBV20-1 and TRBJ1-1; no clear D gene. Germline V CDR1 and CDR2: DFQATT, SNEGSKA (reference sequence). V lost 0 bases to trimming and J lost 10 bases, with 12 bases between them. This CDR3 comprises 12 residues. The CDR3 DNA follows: TGCAGTGCTAGAGATAGGGCCGCGGGAGCTTTCTTT. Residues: CSARDRAAGAFF.

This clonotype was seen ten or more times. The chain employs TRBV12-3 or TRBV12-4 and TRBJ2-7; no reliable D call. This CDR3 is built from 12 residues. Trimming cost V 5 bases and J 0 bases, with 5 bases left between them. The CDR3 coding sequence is TGTGCCAGCAGTCCCGGCTCCTACGAGCAGTACTTC. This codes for CASSPGSYEQYF.

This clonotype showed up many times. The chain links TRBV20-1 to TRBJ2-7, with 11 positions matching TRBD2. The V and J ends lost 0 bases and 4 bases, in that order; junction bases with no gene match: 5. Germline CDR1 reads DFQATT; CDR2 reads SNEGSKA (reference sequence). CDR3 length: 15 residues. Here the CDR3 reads CSARDFVAGGYEQYF. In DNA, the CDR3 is TGCAGTGCTAGAGATTTCGTAGCGGGGGGGTACGAGCAGTACTTC.

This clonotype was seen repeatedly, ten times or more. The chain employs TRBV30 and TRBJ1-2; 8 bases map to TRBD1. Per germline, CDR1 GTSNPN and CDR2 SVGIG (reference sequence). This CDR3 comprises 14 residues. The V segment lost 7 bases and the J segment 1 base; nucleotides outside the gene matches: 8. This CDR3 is CAYQGARRNYGYTF. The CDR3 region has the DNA TGTGCCTACCAGGGGGCCCGACGTAACTATGGCTACACCTTC.

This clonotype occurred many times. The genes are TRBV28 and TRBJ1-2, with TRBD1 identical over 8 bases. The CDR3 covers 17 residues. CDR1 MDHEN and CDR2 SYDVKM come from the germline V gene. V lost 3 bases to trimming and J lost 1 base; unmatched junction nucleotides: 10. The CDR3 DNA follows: TGTGCCAGCAGTTTTCGACCGACCGGACAGGGTAACTATGGCTACACCTTC. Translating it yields CASSFRPTGQGNYGYTF.

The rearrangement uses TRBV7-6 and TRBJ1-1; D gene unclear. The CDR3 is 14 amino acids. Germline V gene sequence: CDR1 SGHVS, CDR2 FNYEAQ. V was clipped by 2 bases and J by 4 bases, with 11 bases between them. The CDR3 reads CASSLSPPITEAFF. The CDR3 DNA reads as TGTGCCAGCAGCTTAAGCCCACCTATCACTGAAGCTTTCTTT.

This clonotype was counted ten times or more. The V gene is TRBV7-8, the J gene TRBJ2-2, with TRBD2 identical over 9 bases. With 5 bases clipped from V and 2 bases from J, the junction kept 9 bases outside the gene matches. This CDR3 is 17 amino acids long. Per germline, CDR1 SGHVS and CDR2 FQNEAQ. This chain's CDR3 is CASSPRASGKNTGELFF. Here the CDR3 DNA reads TGTGCCAGCAGCCCCCGGGCTAGCGGGAAAAACACCGGGGAGCTGTTTTTT.

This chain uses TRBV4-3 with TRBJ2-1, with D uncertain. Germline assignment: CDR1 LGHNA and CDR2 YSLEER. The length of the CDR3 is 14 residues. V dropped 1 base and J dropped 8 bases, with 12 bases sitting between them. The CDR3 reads CASSQGPASDEQFF. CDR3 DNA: TGCGCCAGCAGCCAAGGTCCCGCCTCGGATGAGCAGTTCTTC.

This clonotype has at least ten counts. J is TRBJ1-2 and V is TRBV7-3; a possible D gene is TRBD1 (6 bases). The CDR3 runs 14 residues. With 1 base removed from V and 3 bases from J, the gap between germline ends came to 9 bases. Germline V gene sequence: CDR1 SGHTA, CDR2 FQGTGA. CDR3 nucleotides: TGTGCCAGCAGCTTAAGGGCAGGGGACTATGGCTACACCTTC. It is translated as CASSLRAGDYGYTF. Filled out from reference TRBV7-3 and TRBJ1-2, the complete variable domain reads GAGVSQTPSNKVTEKGKYVELRCDPISGHTALYWYRQSLGQGPEFLIYFQGTGAADDSGLPNDRFFAVRPEGSVSTLKIQRTERGDSAVYLCASSLRAGDYGYTFGSGTRLTVV.

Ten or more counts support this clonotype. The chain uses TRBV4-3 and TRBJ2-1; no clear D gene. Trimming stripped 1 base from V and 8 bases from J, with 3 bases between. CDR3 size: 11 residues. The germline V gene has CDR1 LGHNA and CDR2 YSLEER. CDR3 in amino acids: CASSQGDEQFF. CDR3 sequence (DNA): TGCGCCAGCAGCCAAGGCGATGAGCAGTTCTTC.

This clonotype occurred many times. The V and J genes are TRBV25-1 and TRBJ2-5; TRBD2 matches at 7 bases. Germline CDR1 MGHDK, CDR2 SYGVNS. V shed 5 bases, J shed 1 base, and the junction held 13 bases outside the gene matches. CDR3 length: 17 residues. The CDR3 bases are TGTGCCAGCAGTTCCCCGGCGAGGACTAGAATCCAAGAGACCCAGTACTTC. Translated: CASSSPARTRIQETQYF.

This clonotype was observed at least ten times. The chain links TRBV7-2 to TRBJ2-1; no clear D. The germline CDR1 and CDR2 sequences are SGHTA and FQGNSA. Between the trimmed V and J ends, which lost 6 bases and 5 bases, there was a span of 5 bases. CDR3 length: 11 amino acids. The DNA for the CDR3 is TGTGCCAGCAGACAAAACAATGAGCAGTTCTTC. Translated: CASRQNNEQFF.

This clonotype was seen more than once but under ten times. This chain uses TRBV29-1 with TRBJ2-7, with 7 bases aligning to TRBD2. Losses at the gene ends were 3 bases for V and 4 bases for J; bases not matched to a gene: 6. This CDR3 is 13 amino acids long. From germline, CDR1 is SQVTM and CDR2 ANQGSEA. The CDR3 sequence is CSVETSRQYEQYF. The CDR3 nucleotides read TGCAGCGTTGAGACTAGCCGTCAATACGAGCAGTACTTC.

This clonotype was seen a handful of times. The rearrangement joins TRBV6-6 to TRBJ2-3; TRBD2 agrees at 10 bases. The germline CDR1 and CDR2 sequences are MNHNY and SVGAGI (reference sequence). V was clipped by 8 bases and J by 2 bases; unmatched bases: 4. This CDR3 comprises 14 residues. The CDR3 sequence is CASLTSGDTDTQYF. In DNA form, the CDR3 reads TGTGCCAGCCTCACTAGCGGGGACACAGATACGCAGTATTTT.

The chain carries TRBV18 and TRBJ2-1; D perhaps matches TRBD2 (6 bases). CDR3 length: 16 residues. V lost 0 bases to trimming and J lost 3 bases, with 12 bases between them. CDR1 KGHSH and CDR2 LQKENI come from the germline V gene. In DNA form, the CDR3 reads TGTGCCAGCTCACCACCGGGCCGGGGGAACTACAATGAGCAGTTCTTC. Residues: CASSPPGRGNYNEQFF.

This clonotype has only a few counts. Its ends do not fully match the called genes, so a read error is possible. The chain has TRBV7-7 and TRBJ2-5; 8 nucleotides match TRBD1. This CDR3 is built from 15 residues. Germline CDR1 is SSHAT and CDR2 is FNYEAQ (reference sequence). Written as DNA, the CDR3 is TGTGCTAGCAGCTTAGGGGGGACAGGCCAAGAGACCCAGTACTTC. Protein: CASSLGGTGQETQYF.

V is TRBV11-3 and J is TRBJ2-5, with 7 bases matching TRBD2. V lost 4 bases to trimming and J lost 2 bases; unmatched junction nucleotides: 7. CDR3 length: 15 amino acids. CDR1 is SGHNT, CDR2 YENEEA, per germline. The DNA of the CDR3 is TGTGCCAGCAGCTCCGGAGGGCGGGGGCAAGAGACCCAGTACTTC. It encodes CASSSGGRGQETQYF.

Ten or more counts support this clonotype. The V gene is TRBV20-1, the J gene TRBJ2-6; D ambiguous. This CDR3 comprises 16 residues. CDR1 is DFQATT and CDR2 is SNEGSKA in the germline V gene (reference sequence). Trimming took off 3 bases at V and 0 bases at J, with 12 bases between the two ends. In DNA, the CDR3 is TGCAGTGCTAGGCTGGGGAAGAGCTCTGGGGCCAACGTCCTGACTTTC. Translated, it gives CSARLGKSSGANVLTF.

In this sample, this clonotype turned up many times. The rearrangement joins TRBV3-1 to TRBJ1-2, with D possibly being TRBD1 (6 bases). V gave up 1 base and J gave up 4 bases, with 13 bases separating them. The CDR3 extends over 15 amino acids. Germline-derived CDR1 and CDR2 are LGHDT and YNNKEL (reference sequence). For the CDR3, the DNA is TGTGCCAGCAGCCAAGGCCTCACAGGGACCTATGGCTACACCTTC. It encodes CASSQGLTGTYGYTF.

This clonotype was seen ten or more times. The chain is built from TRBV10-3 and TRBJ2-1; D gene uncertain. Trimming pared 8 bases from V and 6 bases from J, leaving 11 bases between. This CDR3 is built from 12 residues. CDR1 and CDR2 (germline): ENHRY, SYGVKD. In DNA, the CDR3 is TGTGCCATCGAAGGTAACAGCAATGAGCAGTTCTTC. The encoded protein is CAIEGNSNEQFF.

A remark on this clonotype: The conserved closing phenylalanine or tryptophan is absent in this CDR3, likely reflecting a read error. The CDR3, as DNA: TGTGCCAGCAGCTTCCGGGCCAGGGAGTATGAAAAACTGTTTTCT. It yields the protein CASSFRAREYEKLFS. The chain has TRBV7-6 and TRBJ1-4; maybe TRBD1 (5 bases). Trimming left V 3 bases short and J 6 bases short, with 14 bases between. This CDR3 spans 15 amino acids. Germline V lookup: CDR1 SGHVS, CDR2 FNYEAQ.

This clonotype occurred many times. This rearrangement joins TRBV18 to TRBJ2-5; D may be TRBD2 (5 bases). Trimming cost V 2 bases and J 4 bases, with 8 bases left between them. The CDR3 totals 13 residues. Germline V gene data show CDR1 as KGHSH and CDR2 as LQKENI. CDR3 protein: CASSPTGRETQYF. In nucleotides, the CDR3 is TGTGCCAGCTCACCAACGGGGAGAGAGACCCAGTACTTC.

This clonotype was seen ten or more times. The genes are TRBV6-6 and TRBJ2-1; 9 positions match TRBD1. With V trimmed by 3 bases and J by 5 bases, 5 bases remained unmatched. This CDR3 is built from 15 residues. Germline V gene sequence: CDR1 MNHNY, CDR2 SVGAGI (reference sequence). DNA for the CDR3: TGTGCCAGCAGTTATTCCGGGACAGGGAACAATGAGCAGTTCTTC. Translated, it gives CASSYSGTGNNEQFF.

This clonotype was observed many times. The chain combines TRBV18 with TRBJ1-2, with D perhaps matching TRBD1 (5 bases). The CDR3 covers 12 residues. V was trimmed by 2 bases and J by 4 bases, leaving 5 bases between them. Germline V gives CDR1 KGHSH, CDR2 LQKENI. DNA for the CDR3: TGTGCCAGCTCACCAGACAGCTATGGCTACACCTTC. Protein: CASSPDSYGYTF.

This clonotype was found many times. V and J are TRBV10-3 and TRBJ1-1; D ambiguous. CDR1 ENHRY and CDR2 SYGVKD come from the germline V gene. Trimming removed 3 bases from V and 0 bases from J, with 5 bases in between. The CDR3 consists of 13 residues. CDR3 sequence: CAISDNLNTEAFF. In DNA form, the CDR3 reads TGTGCCATCAGTGATAACCTGAACACTGAAGCTTTCTTT.